This is a list of T cell receptor beta chains from one sample in a study of T cells in pancreatic ductal adenocarcinoma. Some clones are missing from TCRdb's copy, which holds only in-frame ones; the method was immunoSEQ multiplex PCR. The sample shows about 98,000 clones, 90% to 95% of them seen only once. Material for sequencing was PBMCs. The receptors come from a human donor with pancreatic ductal adenocarcinoma. The conserved cysteine and the conserved F or W are not part of the CDR3 here. Each record gives: J gene, V gene, CDR3 protein.

>TRBJ2-7|TRBV13
ASSLGRFDEQY
>TRBJ2-7|TRBV6-6
ASSTLRGSYEQY
>TRBJ2-7|TRBV9
ASSVGRDNAYEQY
>TRBJ2-1|TRBV29-1
SVGVLAGGSYNEQF
>TRBJ2-7|TRBV4-1
ASSRGSGGTYEQY
>TRBJ1-1|TRBV27
ASSFSANTEAF
>TRBJ2-1|TRBV29-1
SVLSGGGHEQF
>TRBJ2-7|TRBV7-2
ASSLARTSGSHQGEQY
>TRBJ1-1|TRBV7-8
ASSLARGLNTEAF
>TRBJ2-1|TRBV28
ASTFTSPYNEQF
>TRBJ1-5|TRBV6-6
ASSYGERGSNQPQH
>TRBJ2-2|TRBV5-1
ASSKQTSSGELF
>TRBJ2-2|TRBV7-9
ASSLRDRGRTDTGELF
>TRBJ2-2|TRBV4-2
ASSQEGLAGANTGELF
>TRBJ1-1|TRBV5-1
ASAGHRPGGTEAF
>TRBJ2-7|TRBV10-3
AISENNGYEQY